The 32 T cell receptor beta chains presented below share a single source sample, sequenced in a study of identical twins. Using its own MiXCR run on the 5' RACE reads, TCRdb lists one record per CDR3 protein. Of about 240,000 distinct CDR3 sequences in the sample, 10% were seen once. The sample was memory T cells sorted from blood. These receptors originate from a man aged 45-65 years in good health.

A word on this clonotype: A read error is possible here, since a much larger clone lies one base away. CDR3 sequence: CTSSQLRQGVGTGELFF. Written as DNA, the CDR3 is TGTACCAGCAGCCAACTTCGCCAGGGGGTTGGCACCGGGGAGCTGTTTTTT. V usage is TRBV14 and J usage is TRBJ2-2, with TRBD1 matching over 7 bases. CDR1 and CDR2 (germline): SGHDN, FVKESK. This CDR3 is 17 amino acids long.

This clonotype was detected only a few times. The chain is built from TRBV4-3 and TRBJ1-6; the D is unclear. CDR3 length equals 15 residues. The V end lost 3 bases, the J end lost 0 bases, and 6 bases lay between the germline ends. The V gene's germline CDR1 is LGHNA and CDR2 YSLEER. The CDR3 DNA reads TGCGCCAGCAGCCACACGGGCTCCTATAATTCACCCCTCCACTTT. Residues: CASSHTGSYNSPLHF.

The chain links TRBV12-3 or TRBV12-4 to TRBJ2-7, with D perhaps given as TRBD1 or TRBD2 (5 bases each). V lost 8 bases and J 3 bases, leaving 20 bases between the germline ends. The CDR3 has 15 amino acids. CDR3 residues: CASSYWGPGGYEQYF. The CDR3 nucleotides read TGTGCCAGCTCCTATTGGGGTCCTGGGGGCTACGAGCAGTACTTC.

The chain joins TRBV4-3 to TRBJ2-2; weak D call: TRBD1 (5 bases). V lost 0 bases and J lost 1, with 12 bases in between. Germline loops: CDR1 LGHNA, CDR2 YSLEER. The CDR3 is 17 residues long. DNA for the CDR3: TGCGCCAGCAGCCAAGACCCCGGTGGACAGAACACCGGGGAGCTGTTTTTT. This gives the protein CASSQDPGGQNTGELFF.

This clonotype was picked up many times. One junction end does not reproduce the germline sequence, and a read error may be involved. V is TRBV9 and J is TRBJ2-7; 8 bases align to TRBD2. Germline loops: CDR1 SGDLS, CDR2 YYNGEE. The CDR3 has 13 amino acids. As DNA, the CDR3 is TGCGCCAGCGGCACGGGAGGGCCGGACGAGCAGTACTTC. It codes for CASGTGGPDEQYF.

This clonotype was seen at least ten times. The J gene is TRBJ2-2, the V gene TRBV6-5; 12 bases line up with TRBD2. The CDR3 spans 18 residues. J was trimmed by 5 bases and V by 0 bases; bases with no gene match: 7. Germline V CDR1 and CDR2: MNHEY, SVGAGI. The CDR3 bases are TGTGCCAGCAGTTACTCGGCTAGCGGGAGGGCCGTAACCGGGGAGCTGTTTTTT. Residues: CASSYSASGRAVTGELFF.

The table lists this clonotype with a few counts. J is TRBJ2-7 and V is TRBV5-1; D perhaps matches TRBD2 (5 bases). This CDR3 has 13 amino acids. Germline V CDR1 and CDR2: SGHRS, YFSETQ. Trimming cost V 3 bases and J 3 bases, with 10 bases left between them. CDR3 sequence: CASSSSGNYEQYF. CDR3 DNA: TGCGCCAGCAGCTCCTCCGGGAACTACGAGCAGTACTTC.

This clonotype was recorded at least ten times. This sequence joins TRBV6-1 and TRBJ2-7; 8 bases are shared with TRBD2. Looked up from germline, CDR1 is MNHNS and CDR2 is SASEGT. The CDR3 has 13 residues. V trimming: 3 bases; J trimming: 6 bases; junction bases outside the gene matches: 4. For the CDR3, the DNA is TGTGCCAGCAGTGAGTTCCGGGGGGGCGAGCAGTACTTC. Amino acid sequence: CASSEFRGGEQYF.

This clonotype was counted only a few times. The gene calls are TRBV12-3 or TRBV12-4 and TRBJ2-7, with D maybe TRBD1 (6 bases). The CDR3 length is 14 residues. Trimming took 1 base from V and 2 from J, leaving 9 bases between them. In DNA form, the CDR3 reads TGTGCCAGCAGTTTAGGGGACACAGCCTACGAGCAGTACTTC. This translates into CASSLGDTAYEQYF.

This clonotype was counted at least ten times. The CDR3 here is CATSRGSSGLETQYF. The CDR3 nucleotides are TGTGCCACCAGCAGAGGCTCTAGCGGTCTAGAGACCCAGTACTTC. V and J are TRBV15 and TRBJ2-5, with 7 positions matching TRBD2. Germline CDR1 reads LNHNV; CDR2 reads YYDKDF (reference sequence). The CDR3 runs to 15 residues. The junction had 6 bases not matched to a gene; V was cut back by 1 base and J by 4 bases.

Points on this clonotype: This could be a read error, since a much larger clone is one nucleotide away. The CDR3 DNA reads TGTGCCAGCAGAGCTGGTCTCTCTGGAAACACCATATATTTT. It yields the protein CASRAGLSGNTIYF. This sequence joins TRBV6-1 and TRBJ1-3; no clear D gene. Germline CDR1 and CDR2: MNHNS and SASEGT. V was pared by 6 bases and J by 0 bases, with 9 bases between. This CDR3 has 14 amino acids.

The sample holds many counts of this clonotype. The V gene is TRBV6-2 or TRBV6-3, the J gene TRBJ2-7; 8 bases agree with TRBD1. This CDR3 contains 15 residues. V shed 2 bases and J 5 bases; nucleotides not matched to a gene: 8. Germline V gene lookup returns CDR1 MNHEY and CDR2 SVGEGT. The CDR3 DNA reads TGTGCCAGCAGTTACGTTTGGACAGGGTTCAACGAGCAGTACTTC. Amino acid sequence: CASSYVWTGFNEQYF.

The chain joins TRBV28 to TRBJ1-4; no definite D call. Per the germline V gene, CDR1 is MDHEN and CDR2 is SYDVKM. V was shortened by 5 bases and J by 9 bases, with 19 bases between the two germline ends. This CDR3 region has 15 residues. Here the CDR3 reads CASSPPEGGRKKLFF. The CDR3 DNA is TGTGCCAGCAGTCCACCGGAGGGAGGGCGAAAAAAACTGTTTTTT.

The chain carries TRBV14 and TRBJ1-2, with 8 bases matching TRBD1. The germline V gene encodes CDR1 SGHDN and CDR2 FVKESK. Germline trimming cut 1 base from V and 2 bases from J; bases unmatched to any gene: 6. The CDR3 consists of 16 residues. The CDR3 coding sequence is TGTGCCAGCAGCCAAGTATTTGGACAGGGCAACTATGGCTACACCTTC. Its protein is CASSQVFGQGNYGYTF.

This clonotype was seen a few times. The V gene is TRBV7-2, the J gene TRBJ1-1, with D unclear. Looked up from germline, CDR1 is SGHTA and CDR2 is FQGNSA. Trimming removed 4 bases at V and 2 bases at J, with 14 bases between. There are 15 residues in the CDR3. The DNA of the CDR3 is TGTGCCAGCAGCTGGGGTCCAAACCCTAACACTGAAGCTTTCTTT. Translated, it gives CASSWGPNPNTEAFF.

A remark on this clonotype: The conserved phenylalanine or tryptophan is not found at the CDR3 terminus, so this likely reflects a read error. This chain uses TRBV20-1 with TRBJ1-1, with TRBD1 matching 8 bases. Trimming at V came to 3 bases and at J to 5 bases, leaving 8 bases not matched to a gene. The CDR3 extends over 14 amino acids. CDR1 and CDR2 (germline): DFQATT, SNEGSKA (reference sequence). This CDR3 reads CSASDPGGVTEAFV. The CDR3 nucleotides read TGCAGTGCTAGCGACCCAGGGGGCGTTACTGAAGCTTTCGTT.

This clonotype was counted ten times or more. V gene TRBV7-8 combines with J gene TRBJ1-1; D gene ambiguous. There are 11 residues in the CDR3. V lost 5 bases and J 3 bases, leaving 4 bases between the germline ends. Per germline, CDR1 SGHVS and CDR2 FQNEAQ. The CDR3 DNA reads as TGTGCCAGCAGCACCCACACTGAAGCTTTCTTT. Translating gives CASSTHTEAFF.

The genes are TRBV15 and TRBJ2-5; 8 bases match TRBD1. CDR3 length: 15 residues. The ends lost 4 bases at V and 2 bases at J; junction bases unmatched: 6. CDR1 and CDR2 (germline): LNHNV, YYDKDF (reference sequence). CDR3 nucleotides: TGTGCCACCAGCAAGCGAACAGGGGGGCAAGAGACCCAGTACTTC. Protein product: CATSKRTGGQETQYF.

Of note for this clonotype: A read error may be the cause here, since a much bigger clone is one base away. The rearrangement uses TRBV25-1 and TRBJ1-1, with D perhaps matching TRBD1 (5 bases). Germline V lookup: CDR1 MGHDK, CDR2 SYGVNS. The CDR3 spans 15 residues. This CDR3 is CASSEVGPQNPEAFF. DNA for the CDR3: TGTGCCAGCAGTGAAGTGGGACCGCAGAACCCTGAAGCTTTCTTT.

This clonotype has just a few counts. The chain employs TRBV27 and TRBJ2-5; TRBD2 matches 7 bases. The V segment lost 3 bases and the J segment 5 bases; nucleotides outside the gene matches: 6. Germline V gives CDR1 MNHEY, CDR2 SMNVEV (reference sequence). The CDR3 is 14 residues long. The DNA of the CDR3 is TGTGCCAGCAGTTTTACGGGAGGCTACGAGACCCAGTACTTC. Amino acid sequence: CASSFTGGYETQYF.

The gene calls are TRBV7-2 and TRBJ1-4; the D gene is possibly TRBD1 (6 bases). The germline gives CDR1 SGHTA, CDR2 FQGNSA. V was trimmed by 4 bases and J by 8 bases, leaving 17 bases between them. CDR3 length: 15 residues. CDR3 coding DNA: TGTGCCAGCAGCTGGGGACAAGGGGAGGGGGAAAAACTGTTTTTT. Amino acid sequence: CASSWGQGEGEKLFF.

The V and J genes are TRBV29-1 and TRBJ2-5, with D perhaps TRBD1 (5 bases). Germline values: CDR1 SQVTM, CDR2 ANQGSEA. This CDR3 is 12 amino acids long. Trimming took 1 base from V and 5 from J, leaving 8 bases between them. DNA of the CDR3: TGCAGCGTTGAAGTCAGGGTGGAGACCCAGTACTTC. Translated, it gives CSVEVRVETQYF.

The chain couples TRBV6-4 to TRBJ2-3; no clear D gene. The length of the CDR3 is 14 residues. The germline gives CDR1 MRHNA, CDR2 SNTAGT. The V and J ends lost 4 bases and 2 bases respectively, with 10 bases between them. CDR3 sequence reads: CASSADSHTDTQYF. As DNA, the CDR3 is TGTGCCAGCAGTGCCGACTCTCACACAGATACGCAGTATTTT.

This chain connects TRBV28 to TRBJ2-3; 7 nucleotides agree with TRBD2. J lost 1 base, V lost 2 bases, and 6 bases had no gene match. From germline, CDR1 is MDHEN and CDR2 SYDVKM. This CDR3 contains 16 residues. This chain's CDR3 is CASSLRDYWGTDTQYF. CDR3 nucleotides: TGTGCCAGCAGTTTAAGGGACTACTGGGGCACAGATACGCAGTATTTT.

In its sample, this clonotype was seen many times. The chain carries TRBV7-2 and TRBJ2-7, with 7 bases that match TRBD1. J gave up 0 bases and V 5 bases, and 4 bases lay outside the gene matches. There are 14 residues in the CDR3. Germline CDR1 reads SGHTA; CDR2 reads FQGNSA. In nucleotides, the CDR3 is TGTGCCAGCAGCCGGACAGGCGACTCCTACGAGCAGTACTTC. It translates to CASSRTGDSYEQYF.

As DNA, the CDR3 is TGTGCCAGCAGTTTTCGTCGGACTAGCGGGAGCCCAGAGACCCAGTACTTC. The encoded protein is CASSFRRTSGSPETQYF. V and J are TRBV27 and TRBJ2-5; 13 nucleotides match TRBD2. In germline, CDR1 is MNHEY, CDR2 SMNVEV (reference sequence). The length of the CDR3 is 17 residues. Trimming removed 3 bases from V and 4 bases from J; junction bases left unmatched: 8.

This clonotype was counted a single time. The rearrangement uses TRBV7-9 and TRBJ2-5; D may correspond to TRBD1 or TRBD2 (5 bases each). TRBJ2-1 matches the DNA end more closely, so the J call is doubtful. Germline values: CDR1 SEHNR, CDR2 FQNEAQ (reference sequence). The CDR3 is 15 amino acids. The CDR3 DNA sequence: TGTGCCAGCAGCTTACTCAGGGAGTACCAAGAGACCCAGTTCTTC. Translating it yields CASSLLREYQETQFF.

This clonotype was observed at least ten times. The chain is built from TRBV12-3 or TRBV12-4 and TRBJ2-7, with TRBD1 identical over 7 bases. The CDR3 loop spans 12 amino acids. Unmatched junction bases numbered 1, after V lost 6 bases and J lost 2 bases. CDR3 in DNA: TGTGCCAGCAGGGGACAGACCTACGAGCAGTACTTC. The encoded protein is CASRGQTYEQYF.

This chain links TRBV4-2 with TRBJ2-6, with D perhaps matching TRBD1 (5 bases). The CDR3 contains 18 residues. The germline V gene encodes CDR1 LGHNA and CDR2 YNFKEQ. V lost 0 bases, J lost 0 bases, and 12 bases lay in between. Here the CDR3 DNA reads TGTGCCAGCAGCCAAGAAAGCGCAGGGTTCTCTGGGGCCAACGTCCTGACTTTC. It codes for CASSQESAGFSGANVLTF.

This clonotype was observed a handful of times. The CDR3 nucleotides are TGCAGCGTTGCAGGCCGGCAGGGGAAGAACGAGCAGTACTTC. Translating it yields CSVAGRQGKNEQYF. The chain is built from TRBV29-1 and TRBJ2-7; the D gene is possibly TRBD1 (6 bases). Trimming took 4 bases from V and 5 from J, leaving 18 bases between them. Germline CDR1 is SQVTM and CDR2 is ANQGSEA. The CDR3 runs to 14 residues.

This clonotype appeared many times. This chain joins TRBV4-1 and TRBJ2-7; 7 positions match TRBD1. Germline assignment: CDR1 MGHRA and CDR2 YSYEKL. V lost 0 bases to trimming and J lost 1 base; unmatched junction nucleotides: 9. CDR3 length: 17 residues. This chain's CDR3 is CASSQDLDRLTSYEQYF. For the CDR3, the DNA is TGCGCCAGCAGCCAAGACTTGGACAGGCTGACATCCTACGAGCAGTACTTC.

This clonotype was seen many times. The chain couples TRBV3-1 to TRBJ2-2; no definite D call. Germline V gives CDR1 LGHDT, CDR2 YNNKEL (reference sequence). The germline V and J ends were trimmed by 1 base and 6 bases, with 9 bases remaining between them. This CDR3 contains 14 residues. The CDR3 nucleotides are TGTGCCAGCAGCCAAGCACCCCAGGCCGGGGAGCTGTTTTTT. Its translation is CASSQAPQAGELFF.